This TCR beta chain was recovered during a study of T cell responses to AZD1222 COVID-19 vaccine. Sequencing was performed with immunoSEQ multiplex PCR; in TCRdb, only in-frame clones are kept and a portion is missing. The table has some 130,000 clones, 91% seen once. The CDR3 loop spans 14 amino acids. Germline lookup yields CDR1 MNHEY and CDR2 SVGAGI. The V and J ends lost 4 bases and 5 bases respectively, with 14 bases between them. The receptor's source is an adult in good health. The chain couples TRBV6-5 to TRBJ1-1; tentative D call: TRBD1 (5 bases). The sample consisted of peripheral blood, taken on day 0 of AZD1222 vaccination. The CDR3 DNA sequence: TGTGCCAGCAGTTCCTGGGACGGCCAAACTGAAGCTTTCTTT. Protein: CASSSWDGQTEAFF.